The 25 T cell receptor beta chains below come from one sample, sequenced in a study of T-cell reconstitution after alpha-beta-depleted transplantation in children. Preparing the TCRbeta library involved the use of unique molecular identifiers. TCRdb ran MiXCR on the PCR reads and lists one entry per CDR3 protein. Counted here are 65,000 to 85,000 distinct CDR3 sequences, approximately 11% occurring once; the ten biggest clones make up roughly an eighth. This sample comprised PBMCs, obtained before TCRalphabeta/CD19-depleted stem cell transplant. All receptors derive from a boy younger than 18 with acute myeloid leukemia, due to receive a stem cell transplant.

This clonotype was seen many times. V is TRBV6-4 and J is TRBJ2-3, with D possibly being TRBD2 (6 bases). The CDR3 has 13 amino acids. The ends were cut back, 4 bases at V and 5 bases at J, with 10 bases in the middle. Per germline, CDR1 MRHNA and CDR2 SNTAGT. CDR3 coding DNA: TGTGCCAGCAGTGTGCGGGAAGGAGATACGCAGTATTTT. This sequence encodes CASSVREGDTQYF.

V and J are TRBV12-3 or TRBV12-4 and TRBJ2-3; 7 nucleotides match TRBD2. V shed 5 bases and J 3 bases; nucleotides not matched to a gene: 8. This CDR3 is 15 amino acids long. The CDR3 loop reads CASSPAREFTDTQYF. Here the CDR3 DNA reads TGTGCCAGCAGTCCAGCGCGGGAGTTTACAGATACGCAGTATTTT.

This clonotype was found many times. J is TRBJ2-5 and V is TRBV12-3 or TRBV12-4; 7 nucleotides line up with TRBD1. V lost 4 bases and J lost 2; bases outside the gene matches: 4. The CDR3 runs 14 residues. The CDR3 DNA reads TGTGCCAGCAGTTCCGACAGGGCTCAAGAGACCCAGTACTTC. It specifies CASSSDRAQETQYF.

This clonotype was seen a handful of times. The CDR3 region has the DNA TGTGCCAGCAGCTTAGATTACGGGGATCAGTATTTT. Protein: CASSLDYGDQYF. The V and J genes are TRBV11-2 and TRBJ2-3, with TRBD2 as a possible D gene (5 bases). This CDR3 has 12 residues. CDR1 is SGHAT and CDR2 is FQNNGV in the germline V gene. Trimming stripped 0 bases from V and 12 bases from J, with 10 bases between.

In its sample, this clonotype was seen once. The chain employs TRBV18 and TRBJ2-1, with a weak D call TRBD2 (5 bases). Per germline, CDR1 KGHSH and CDR2 LQKENI. V was clipped by 6 bases and J by 3 bases, with 9 bases between them. CDR3 length: 13 amino acids. The CDR3: CASSASSYNEQFF. DNA for the CDR3: TGTGCCAGCTCGGCTAGCAGCTACAATGAGCAGTTCTTC.

In its sample, this clonotype was seen many times. The chain combines TRBV12-3 or TRBV12-4 with TRBJ1-5; 10 bases are a match to TRBD1. V lost 5 bases to trimming and J lost 4 bases; unmatched junction nucleotides: 2. CDR3 length equals 14 residues. The CDR3 protein is CASSPGQGNQPQHF. In nucleotides, the CDR3 is TGTGCCAGCAGTCCGGGACAGGGGAATCAGCCCCAGCATTTT.

This clonotype has ten or more counts. The V and J genes are TRBV6-1 and TRBJ2-5, with D tentatively TRBD2 (5 bases). The CDR3 consists of 16 residues. The V gene's germline CDR1 is MNHNS and CDR2 SASEGT. The V and J ends lost 6 bases and 5 bases respectively, with 22 bases between them. CDR3 sequence (DNA): TGTGCCAGCAGACCCTCCTCCAGCTTGGGCGGGGAGACCCAGTACTTC. Its protein is CASRPSSSLGGETQYF.

This clonotype appeared many times. The chain employs TRBV2 and TRBJ1-1; D gene ambiguous. The CDR3 contains 13 residues. Germline CDR1 is SNHLY and CDR2 is FYNNEI. Deletions cut 3 bases from V and 1 base from J, with 6 bases between. For the CDR3, the DNA is TGTGCCAGCAGTGATTTGGAGAACACTGAAGCTTTCTTT. Amino acids: CASSDLENTEAFF.

This clonotype came up many times. The CDR3 protein is CASSQTTGWFSGANVLTF. The CDR3 nucleotides are TGCGCCAGCAGCCAAACGACAGGGTGGTTCTCTGGGGCCAACGTCCTGACTTTC. This rearrangement joins TRBV5-1 to TRBJ2-6; 7 nucleotides match TRBD1. This CDR3 has 18 amino acids. CDR1 SGHRS and CDR2 YFSETQ come from the germline V gene. The junction had 10 bases not matched to a gene; V was cut back by 4 bases and J by 0 bases. The full variable domain, its missing parts supplied by reference TRBV5-1 and TRBJ2-6, is KAGVTQTPRYLIKTRGQQVTLSCSPISGHRSVSWYQQTPGQGLQFLFEYFSETQRNKGNFPGRFSGRQFSNSRSEMNVSTLELGDSALYLCASSQTTGWFSGANVLTFGAGSRLTVL.

There are many counts of this clonotype. The chain combines TRBV11-3 with TRBJ2-2; D unresolved. CDR1 and CDR2 from the germline V gene are SGHNT and YENEEA. Trimming stripped 6 bases from V and 6 bases from J, with 11 bases between. CDR3 length: 13 residues. CDR3 DNA sequence: TGTGCCAGCAGTTCCGACCCGGCCGGGGAGCTGTTTTTT. It codes for CASSSDPAGELFF.

The table lists this clonotype with many counts. The chain carries TRBV11-1 and TRBJ2-3; 11 bases match TRBD2. CDR3 length: 15 amino acids. CDR1 is SGHAT and CDR2 is FQDESV in the germline V gene (reference sequence). J gave up 4 bases and V 4 bases, and 4 bases lay outside the gene matches. CDR3 amino acids: CASSSLAGGSDTQYF. As DNA, the CDR3 is TGTGCCAGCAGCTCTCTAGCGGGAGGTTCAGATACGCAGTATTTT.

This clonotype showed up many times. The chain employs TRBV12-3 or TRBV12-4 and TRBJ2-1, with TRBD2 matching 9 bases. V shed 6 bases, J shed 2 bases, and the junction held 11 bases outside the gene matches. The CDR3 runs 17 residues. This chain's CDR3 is CASSRAGPSGAYNEQFF. The CDR3 coding sequence is TGTGCCAGCAGCCGAGCGGGGCCTAGCGGGGCCTACAATGAGCAGTTCTTC.

The rearrangement joins TRBV20-1 to TRBJ2-1, with TRBD1 matching 7 bases. The CDR3 totals 12 residues. V was clipped by 8 bases and J by 9 bases; unmatched bases: 10. Per germline, CDR1 DFQATT and CDR2 SNEGSKA (reference sequence). CDR3 amino acids: CSIGQVATEQFF. CDR3 coding DNA: TGCAGTATCGGACAGGTGGCAACTGAGCAGTTCTTC.

Points on this clonotype: A much larger clone lies a single base off, so this may be a read error. The chain employs TRBV11-2 and TRBJ2-2; D is perhaps TRBD1 or TRBD2 (5 bases each). The V gene's germline CDR1 is SGHAT and CDR2 FQNNGV. The CDR3 is 14 amino acids. The CDR3 here is CASSLGPGTGDLFF. The CDR3 DNA reads as TGTGCCAGCAGCTTAGGACCGGGGACCGGGGACCTGTTTTTT.

This clonotype has at least ten counts. The chain couples TRBV5-6 to TRBJ1-5; TRBD1 aligns across 9 bases. V lost 1 base and J lost 6; bases outside the gene matches: 8. Germline V gene lookup returns CDR1 SGHDT and CDR2 YYEEEE. The CDR3 covers 16 residues. The CDR3 reads CASSLFRGTGFQPQHF. The CDR3 DNA sequence: TGTGCCAGCAGCTTGTTTCGCGGGACAGGGTTTCAGCCCCAGCATTTT.

V usage is TRBV30 and J usage is TRBJ2-2; 11 nucleotides agree with TRBD2. V was clipped by 0 bases and J by 1 base; unmatched bases: 4. CDR1 and CDR2 (germline): GTSNPN, SVGIG (reference sequence). This CDR3 has 17 amino acids. CDR3 bases: TGTGCCTGGAGTGTCGTTAGCGGGAGGGGGAACACCGGGGAGCTGTTTTTT. This gives the protein CAWSVVSGRGNTGELFF.

This clonotype appeared many times. The gene calls are TRBV4-1 and TRBJ1-5; 10 bases agree with TRBD1. This CDR3 is 17 amino acids long. Germline CDR1 and CDR2: MGHRA and YSYEKL. The ends lost 0 bases at V and 4 bases at J; junction bases unmatched: 6. The CDR3 is CASSQEGGTGVNQPQHF. The DNA for the CDR3 is TGCGCCAGCAGCCAAGAAGGCGGGACAGGGGTGAATCAGCCCCAGCATTTT.

This clonotype was seen many times. The chain carries TRBV12-3 or TRBV12-4 and TRBJ2-1; the D is unclear. V was pared by 6 bases and J by 5 bases, with 14 bases between. The CDR3 extends over 14 amino acids. CDR3: CASSRASANNEQFF. CDR3 coding DNA: TGTGCCAGCAGCCGGGCGAGTGCCAACAATGAGCAGTTCTTC.

The rearrangement joins TRBV18 to TRBJ1-5, with 7 bases aligning to TRBD1. V was clipped by 3 bases and J by 4 bases; unmatched bases: 3. CDR3 length: 14 amino acids. The germline V gene encodes CDR1 KGHSH and CDR2 LQKENI. The CDR3 coding sequence is TGTGCCAGCTCACCCGGGACAGCAAATCAGCCCCAGCATTTT. Protein sequence: CASSPGTANQPQHF.

In this sample, this clonotype turned up many times. V and J are TRBV12-3 or TRBV12-4 and TRBJ2-5; D not resolved. CDR3 length: 13 amino acids. With 2 bases removed from V and 1 base from J, the gap between germline ends came to 5 bases. In DNA form, the CDR3 reads TGTGCCAGCAGTTTAATGGGCCAAGAGACCCAGTACTTC. As protein: CASSLMGQETQYF.

In its sample, this clonotype was seen many times. The chain uses TRBV29-1 and TRBJ2-7, with a possible D match to TRBD2 (6 bases). Trimming removed 0 bases at V and 2 bases at J, with 14 bases between. The CDR3 runs 15 residues. The germline V gene has CDR1 SQVTM and CDR2 ANQGSEA. Here the CDR3 reads CSVEDPEGGPYEQYF. CDR3 nucleotide sequence: TGCAGCGTTGAAGATCCTGAGGGAGGCCCCTACGAGCAGTACTTC.

A word on this clonotype: Possible read error: a much larger clone is one base away. V usage is TRBV7-9 and J usage is TRBJ2-2, with D perhaps TRBD2 (6 bases). CDR1 is SEHNR and CDR2 is FQNEAQ in the germline V gene (reference sequence). The CDR3 is 15 amino acids. The CDR3 nucleotides are TGTGCCAGCAGTACTGATCGGGGGAACACCGGGGAGCCGTTTTTT. It translates to CASSTDRGNTGEPFF.

In the case of this clonotype: This may come from a read error, since a much larger clone is one base off. The CDR3 is CAGIRGSPPGEQYF. The DNA of the CDR3 is TGTGCCGGCATCCGCGGGAGCCCACCTGGCGAGCAGTACTTC. The chain recombines TRBV6-1 with TRBJ2-7, with TRBD2 matching over 7 bases. V lost 11 bases to trimming and J lost 6 bases; unmatched junction nucleotides: 16. The CDR3 totals 14 residues. Germline CDR1 reads MNHNS; CDR2 reads SASEGT.

At least ten counts were recorded for this clonotype. CDR3: CASSEYLGLAGGDTQYF. DNA for the CDR3: TGTGCCAGCAGTGAATATTTGGGACTAGCGGGGGGAGATACGCAGTATTTT. This chain joins TRBV25-1 and TRBJ2-3, with 15 bases that match TRBD2. The CDR3 contains 17 residues. Unmatched junction bases numbered 3, after V lost 0 bases and J lost 5 bases. CDR1 and CDR2 (germline): MGHDK, SYGVNS.

The chain combines TRBV9 with TRBJ1-3; D is unresolved. The V end was cut by 7 bases, the J end by 0 bases, with 5 bases between. Germline V gene data show CDR1 as SGDLS and CDR2 as YYNGEE. This CDR3 has 12 amino acids. The CDR3 loop reads CASSASGNTIYF. Written as DNA, the CDR3 is TGTGCCAGCTCTGCCTCTGGAAACACCATATATTTT.